The 30 T cell receptor beta chains below all came from one sample that was sequenced in a study of early T cells in non-severe SARS-CoV-2 infection (dated by TCRdb to the early 2020s). Library preparation employed 5' RACE. The listed sequencing device is NextSeq 500. TCRdb ran its own pipeline on the public reads, namely fastp trimming at Q25 and MiXCR clone calling, and kept in-frame beta chains. CDR3 protein duplicates are merged, each entry listing the most common genes and DNA. For this sample there are tens of thousands of distinct CDR3 sequences; roughly 12% appear just once. More than 9% of the sample belongs to the ten largest clones. Sequencing used whole blood. All receptors come from an adult who was a healthcare worker with PCR-confirmed SARS-CoV-2 infection or an uninfected control (not recorded which).

In its sample, this clonotype was seen many times. One junction end does not reproduce the germline sequence, and a read error may be involved. The chain uses TRBV12-3 or TRBV12-4 and TRBJ2-7; either TRBD1 or TRBD2 may fit D (5 bases each). CDR3 size: 15 residues. CDR3: CASTTLAGTSNEQYF. The CDR3 bases are TGTGCCAGCACCACCTTGGCCGGGACCTCCAACGAGCAGTACTTC.

Ten or more counts support this clonotype. V usage is TRBV5-5 and J usage is TRBJ2-2; D not certain. The V gene lost 1 base and the J gene lost 4 bases, with 5 bases spanning the gap. Per germline, CDR1 SGHKS and CDR2 YYEKEE (reference sequence). This CDR3 contains 13 residues. CDR3 sequence (DNA): TGTGCCAGCAGCTTGATCCCCACCGGGGAGCTGTTTTTT. Translated: CASSLIPTGELFF.

Only a few counts were recorded for this clonotype. The chain couples TRBV19 to TRBJ2-7; 8 nucleotides align to TRBD2. The CDR3 has 14 residues. From germline, CDR1 is LNHDA and CDR2 SQIVND (reference sequence). J gave up 1 base and V 6 bases, and 5 bases lay outside the gene matches. CDR3 nucleotide sequence: TGTGCCAGTAGCCAAGCGGGAGAATCCTACGAGCAGTACTTC. It encodes CASSQAGESYEQYF.

This rearrangement joins TRBV10-3 to TRBJ1-4; unclear D gene. CDR3 length: 14 amino acids. Trimming took 6 bases from V and 3 from J, leaving 11 bases between them. Germline CDR1 ENHRY, CDR2 SYGVKD. CDR3 nucleotides: TGTGCCATCAGGAGGGATAAGGCTAATGAAAAACTGTTTTTT. Its translation: CAIRRDKANEKLFF.

V is TRBV12-5 and J is TRBJ2-5, with 8 bases matching TRBD1. Germline values: CDR1 LGHNT, CDR2 FRNRAP. CDR3 length: 15 amino acids. V gave up 1 base and J gave up 1 base; unmatched junction bases: 2. The CDR3 sequence: CASGLGQGFQETQYF. Here the CDR3 DNA reads TGTGCTAGTGGTTTGGGACAGGGGTTCCAAGAGACCCAGTACTTC. The full variable domain, its missing parts supplied by reference TRBV12-5 and TRBJ2-5, is DARVTQTPRHKVTEMGQEVTMRCQPILGHNTVFWYRQTMMQGLELLAYFRNRAPLDDSGMPKDRFSAEMPDATLATLKIQPSEPRDSAVYFCASGLGQGFQETQYFGPGTRLLVL.

In its sample, this clonotype was seen a few times. The J gene is TRBJ1-6, the V gene TRBV27; D is uncertain. The CDR3 sequence is 13 residues long. Between the trimmed V and J ends, which lost 4 bases and 6 bases, there was a span of 7 bases. Germline V CDR1 and CDR2: MNHEY, SMNVEV (reference sequence). The CDR3 DNA follows: TGTGCCAGCAGTTCCAGGCTTAATTCACCCCTCCACTTT. Translation gives CASSSRLNSPLHF.

The chain uses TRBV6-1 and TRBJ2-4, with 9 bases aligning to TRBD1. This CDR3 contains 15 residues. V lost 10 bases and J lost 7; bases outside the gene matches: 14. CDR1 and CDR2 (germline): MNHNS, SASEGT. The CDR3: CANSGQGLIRNIQYF. As DNA, the CDR3 is TGTGCCAACAGCGGACAGGGGTTGATTAGGAACATTCAGTACTTC.

This clonotype showed up just a few times. The chain carries TRBV6-6 and TRBJ1-5; D remains ambiguous. In germline, CDR1 is MNHNY, CDR2 SVGAGI (reference sequence). V was shortened by 7 bases and J by 4 bases, with 14 bases between the two germline ends. The CDR3 is made up of 14 amino acids. This CDR3 reads CASNFDGANQPQHF. CDR3 nucleotide sequence: TGTGCCAGCAATTTCGACGGAGCAAATCAGCCCCAGCATTTT.

This clonotype was seen many times. The chain carries TRBV6-5 and TRBJ1-3; D call uncertain. V lost 2 bases and J lost 0, with 5 bases in between. Germline V gene data show CDR1 as MNHEY and CDR2 as SVGAGI. CDR3 length equals 14 residues. CDR3 DNA: TGTGCCAGCAGTTACGGGAGCTCTGGAAACACCATATATTTT. This encodes CASSYGSSGNTIYF.

At least ten counts were recorded for this clonotype. The chain recombines TRBV4-3 with TRBJ1-1; possibly TRBD1 for D (5 bases). The CDR3 extends over 16 amino acids. V lost 0 bases to trimming and J lost 5 bases, with 16 bases between them. Germline V CDR1 and CDR2: LGHNA, YSLEER. This CDR3 is CASSQDRAGRLTEAFF. CDR3 nucleotide sequence: TGCGCCAGCAGCCAAGATCGTGCGGGGCGTTTGACTGAAGCTTTCTTT.

The CDR3 loop is CASQTRGPTTDTQYF. The CDR3 nucleotides read TGTGCCAGCCAAACCCGAGGACCTACCACAGATACGCAGTATTTT. The genes are TRBV12-3 or TRBV12-4 and TRBJ2-3; no clear D. The CDR3 length is 15 residues. Between the trimmed V and J ends, which lost 8 bases and 2 bases, there was a span of 17 bases.

This clonotype was counted ten times or more. The chain employs TRBV20-1 and TRBJ1-5, with D possibly matching TRBD1 (6 bases). The length of the CDR3 is 15 residues. Germline V lookup: CDR1 DFQATT, CDR2 SNEGSKA (reference sequence). V was cut by 3 bases and J by 6 bases, with 18 bases left in between. The CDR3 sequence is CSASLTTGKSQPQHF. The CDR3 DNA reads as TGCAGTGCTAGTCTCACTACAGGGAAATCTCAGCCCCAGCATTTT.

The V call is TRBV18, the J call TRBJ2-5; D gene ambiguous. Trimming took off 0 bases at V and 1 base at J, with 3 bases between the two ends. The CDR3 is 13 residues long. Germline V CDR1 and CDR2: KGHSH, LQKENI. CDR3 sequence: CASSPPIQETQYF. The DNA for the CDR3 is TGTGCCAGCTCACCACCGATCCAAGAGACCCAGTACTTC.

There are many counts of this clonotype. This rearrangement joins TRBV7-6 to TRBJ2-7; D not certain. Per the germline V gene, CDR1 is SGHVS and CDR2 is FNYEAQ. V was trimmed by 5 bases and J by 3 bases, leaving 11 bases between them. This CDR3 comprises 13 residues. The DNA of the CDR3 is TGTGCCAGCAGCGGAGCTCCCGGCTACGAGCAGTACTTC. Translating gives CASSGAPGYEQYF.

This clonotype was recorded many times. The chain combines TRBV5-1 with TRBJ2-7; 9 positions agree with TRBD2. Trimming cost V 0 bases and J 2 bases; bases outside gene matches: 3. The V gene's germline CDR1 is SGHRS and CDR2 YFSETQ. CDR3 length equals 15 residues. CDR3 in amino acids: CASSLALAGTYEQYF. The CDR3 nucleotides are TGCGCCAGCAGCTTGGCCCTAGCGGGGACCTACGAGCAGTACTTC. The full variable domain, rest sourced from reference TRBV5-1 and TRBJ2-7, is KAGVTQTPRYLIKTRGQQVTLSCSPISGHRSVSWYQQTPGQGLQFLFEYFSETQRNKGNFPGRFSGRQFSNSRSEMNVSTLELGDSALYLCASSLALAGTYEQYFGPGTRLTVT.

This clonotype was seen repeatedly, ten times or more. This rearrangement joins TRBV5-8 to TRBJ1-5; 7 bases line up with TRBD1. Germline CDR1 SGHTS, CDR2 YDEGEE. The CDR3 loop spans 18 amino acids. After removal of 4 bases from V and 0 bases from J, the junction contained 13 bases not matched to a gene. The CDR3 nucleotides read TGTGCCAGCAGCGACGGACAGTTAGGGGGCCATAGCAATCAGCCCCAGCATTTT. Amino acid sequence: CASSDGQLGGHSNQPQHF.

This clonotype was observed a few times. The rearrangement uses TRBV28 and TRBJ1-1; weak D call: TRBD1 (5 bases). Trimming stripped 11 bases from V and 1 base from J, with 8 bases between. This CDR3 region has 11 residues. Germline CDR1 reads MDHEN; CDR2 reads SYDVKM. This CDR3 reads CASRENTEAFF. The DNA of the CDR3 is TGTGCCTCCAGGGAGAACACTGAAGCTTTCTTT. Filled out from reference TRBV28 and TRBJ1-1, the complete variable domain reads DVKVTQSSRYLVKRTGEKVFLECVQDMDHENMFWYRQDPGLGLRLIYFSYDVKMKEKGDIPEGYSVSREKKERFSLILESASTNQTSMYLCASRENTEAFFGQGTRLTVV.

This clonotype has a handful of counts. The chain uses TRBV28 and TRBJ2-7, with D maybe TRBD2 (5 bases). The CDR3 covers 15 residues. Trimming took 1 base from V and 3 from J, leaving 13 bases between them. The germline V gene has CDR1 MDHEN and CDR2 SYDVKM. CDR3 sequence: CASSLYGGPGYEQYF. DNA of the CDR3: TGTGCCAGCAGTTTATATGGAGGTCCAGGCTACGAGCAGTACTTC.

The table lists this clonotype with many counts. This chain joins TRBV12-3 or TRBV12-4 and TRBJ2-2; D is unresolved. The CDR3 totals 14 residues. Trimming removed 2 bases at V and 4 bases at J, with 8 bases between. CDR3 sequence (DNA): TGTGCCAGCAGTTTACTTAGTACCACCGGGGAGCTGTTTTTT. Translation: CASSLLSTTGELFF.

About this clonotype: Just one base apart from a much larger clone, this may be a read error. The chain couples TRBV12-3 or TRBV12-4 to TRBJ2-2, with TRBD1 as a possible D gene (5 bases). V was clipped by 6 bases and J by 5 bases, with 16 bases between them. The CDR3 runs to 15 residues. For the CDR3, the DNA is TGTGCCAGCAGACCTAGAAGACAGATTACCGGGGAGCTGTTTTTT. It specifies CASRPRRQITGELFF.

This clonotype has a count of ten or more. This chain joins TRBV9 and TRBJ1-2, with D tentatively TRBD1 (5 bases). Germline assignment: CDR1 SGDLS and CDR2 YYNGEE. The CDR3 runs 14 residues. Trimming took off 6 bases at V and 3 bases at J, with 15 bases between the two ends. The CDR3 sequence: CASTRDPLDYGYTF. The CDR3, as DNA: TGTGCCAGCACCAGGGATCCCCTGGACTATGGCTACACCTTC.

This clonotype has a count of ten or more. This rearrangement joins TRBV27 to TRBJ1-1; D call uncertain. Germline V gene data show CDR1 as MNHEY and CDR2 as SMNVEV (reference sequence). Trimming stripped 0 bases from V and 5 bases from J, with 16 bases between. The CDR3 length is 16 residues. CDR3 sequence: CASSLSRALGPTEAFF. The CDR3, as DNA: TGTGCCAGCAGTTTATCGAGGGCTTTGGGTCCGACTGAAGCTTTCTTT.

This clonotype turned up a few times. The CDR3 nucleotides read TGTGCCAGCAGCCAAGTGGAGCAGGGAGGAACTGAAGCTTTCTTT. It encodes CASSQVEQGGTEAFF. V gene TRBV3-1 combines with J gene TRBJ1-1; D possibly corresponds to TRBD1 (5 bases). V lost 1 base and J 5 bases, leaving 14 bases between the germline ends. Germline-derived CDR1 and CDR2 are LGHDT and YNNKEL (reference sequence). This CDR3 comprises 15 residues.

This clonotype appeared many times. The gene calls are TRBV9 and TRBJ2-1, with TRBD2 matching 7 bases. Germline V CDR1 and CDR2: SGDLS, YYNGEE. The CDR3 has 14 amino acids. V lost 0 bases and J lost 10; bases outside the gene matches: 7. The CDR3 DNA follows: TGTGCCAGCAGCGTAGGGGTGGCGGGAGTCGAGCAGTTCTTC. Translation gives CASSVGVAGVEQFF.

This clonotype was counted at least ten times. The chain uses TRBV24-1 and TRBJ2-1; 13 bases are a match to TRBD2. The CDR3 contains 16 residues. The V gene end was trimmed by 4 bases and the J gene end by 5 bases; junction bases not matched to a gene: 4. The V gene's germline CDR1 is KGHDR and CDR2 SFDVKD. CDR3 sequence (DNA): TGTGCCACCAGTGACTCGGGACTAGCGGGGCACAATGAGCAGTTCTTC. Its translation: CATSDSGLAGHNEQFF.

This clonotype was counted a few times. The J gene is TRBJ1-1, the V gene TRBV3-1; D is undetermined. The CDR3 is made up of 13 amino acids. Germline values: CDR1 LGHDT, CDR2 YNNKEL (reference sequence). The V gene lost 1 base and the J gene lost 2 bases, with 5 bases spanning the gap. CDR3 loop: CASSQVVNTEAFF. The CDR3 nucleotides read TGTGCCAGCAGCCAAGTGGTAAACACTGAAGCTTTCTTT.

This clonotype was counted a few times. The chain uses TRBV4-3 and TRBJ2-7, with 10 bases lining up with TRBD2. With 4 bases clipped from V and 4 bases from J, the junction kept 7 bases outside the gene matches. The CDR3 spans 15 residues. CDR1 is LGHNA, CDR2 YSLEER, per germline. The CDR3 DNA follows: TGCGCCAGCAGCCCTTTAGCGGGAGGATTATACGAGCAGTACTTC. This sequence encodes CASSPLAGGLYEQYF.

At least ten counts were recorded for this clonotype. The gene calls are TRBV12-3 or TRBV12-4 and TRBJ1-1; D may be TRBD1 (6 bases). This CDR3 has 14 amino acids. V lost 1 base, J lost 5 bases, and 11 bases lay in between. In DNA, the CDR3 is TGTGCCAGCAGTTTAGGGGGGCATGGAACTGAAGCTTTCTTT. Protein sequence: CASSLGGHGTEAFF.

At least ten counts were recorded for this clonotype. The chain couples TRBV6-5 to TRBJ2-7; no clear D gene. Trimming cost V 2 bases and J 1 base, with 6 bases left between them. CDR1 and CDR2 (germline): MNHEY, SVGAGI. This CDR3 has 13 amino acids. The CDR3 coding sequence is TGTGCCAGCAGTTACGGGGTTTCCTACGAGCAGTACTTC. Residues: CASSYGVSYEQYF.

This clonotype was seen many times. The CDR3 reads CASSQDRQGLEAFF. The CDR3, as DNA: TGCGCCAGCAGCCAAGATCGTCAGGGACTAGAAGCTTTCTTT. This chain uses TRBV4-1 with TRBJ1-1; tentative D call: TRBD1 (5 bases). CDR1 is MGHRA and CDR2 is YSYEKL in the germline V gene. CDR3 length equals 14 residues. Trimming removed 0 bases from V and 8 bases from J, with 13 bases in between.